This T cell receptor (beta chain) appears in the sequencing data of a study of cytomegalovirus exposure and HLA in healthy donors. Study-level information: A data release that came early held roughly 80 million unique TCRs from HLA-typed donors. Study-wide findings and caveats: Reported findings show TCR beta sequences accurately forecast HLA-A and HLA-B alleles in most subjects. Three CMV-associated chains proved CMV antigen-specific in vitro.

Primers: 60 Vbeta forward and 13 Jbeta reverse. Here immunoSEQ multiplex PCR was the method, and the copy in TCRdb shows in-frame clones only, minus some. In the table there are 210,000 or so clones, around 80% of which are singletons. As for this clone: What it binds is unknown.

CDR1 is MNHEY, CDR2 SVGAGI, per germline. The CDR3 runs to 15 residues. V lost 5 bases and J lost 5, with 16 bases in between. The sequencing sample was made of PBMCs. The chain is built from TRBV6-5 and TRBJ1-5, with D possibly TRBD1 on 5 matching bases. This TCR derives from a man in his forties in good health and CMV-seronegative. CDR3 in DNA: TGTGCCAGCAGTGCCGGCCAGGGATTATATCAGCCCCAGCATTTT. Translated, it gives CASSAGQGLYQPQHF.